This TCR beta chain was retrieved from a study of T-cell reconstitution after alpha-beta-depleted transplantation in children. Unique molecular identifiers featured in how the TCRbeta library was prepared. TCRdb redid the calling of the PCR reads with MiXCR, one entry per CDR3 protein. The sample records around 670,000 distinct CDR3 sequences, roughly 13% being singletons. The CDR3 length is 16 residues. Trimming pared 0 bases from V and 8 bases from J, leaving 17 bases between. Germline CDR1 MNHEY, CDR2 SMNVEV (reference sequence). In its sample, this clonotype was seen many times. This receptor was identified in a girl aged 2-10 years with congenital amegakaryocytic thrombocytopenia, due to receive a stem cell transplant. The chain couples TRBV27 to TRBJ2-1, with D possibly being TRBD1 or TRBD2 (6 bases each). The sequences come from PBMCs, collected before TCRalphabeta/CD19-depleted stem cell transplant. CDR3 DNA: TGTGCCAGCAGTTTATCGTTGGGGGCGCGGGAACATGAGCAGTTCTTC. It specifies CASSLSLGAREHEQFF.